The 21 T cell receptor beta chains presented below share a single source sample, sequenced in a study of lymphopenia after photon versus proton radiotherapy. This table comes from immunoSEQ multiplex PCR, and its TCRdb copy is limited to in-frame clones, with some not included. This table holds around 12,000 clones, 88% found once. The sample here was peripheral blood, taken from a patient treated with photon-based radiotherapy. The source is a man aged 60 to 69 with pancreatic cancer.

The rearrangement uses TRBV9 and TRBJ2-5; 10 nucleotides match TRBD2. V gave up 4 bases and J gave up 5 bases; unmatched junction bases: 11. The CDR3 contains 16 residues. Germline-derived CDR1 and CDR2 are SGDLS and YYNGEE. The CDR3 coding sequence is TGTGCCAGCAGCCTCAGCGGGGGGGCCGACGGGGAGACCCAGTACTTC. Encoded protein: CASSLSGGADGETQYF.

The rearrangement uses TRBV2 and TRBJ2-2; TRBD2 matches at 7 bases. The CDR3 is 13 residues long. The V segment lost 8 bases and the J segment 5 bases; nucleotides outside the gene matches: 5. Per the germline V gene, CDR1 is SNHLY and CDR2 is FYNNEI. Here the CDR3 DNA reads TGTGCCAGCGGGGAGGGGCTGACCGGGGAGCTGTTTTTT. Translating gives CASGEGLTGELFF. The full variable domain, completed using reference TRBV2 and TRBJ2-2, is EPEVTQTPSHQVTQMGQEVILRCVPISNHLYFYWYRQILGQKVEFLVSFYNNEISEKSEIFDDQFSVERPDGSNFTLKIRSTKLEDSAMYFCASGEGLTGELFFGEGSRLTVL.

The genes are TRBV9 and TRBJ1-1; D is uncertain. Germline values: CDR1 SGDLS, CDR2 YYNGEE. The V end was cut by 0 bases, the J end by 3 bases, with 9 bases between. The CDR3 contains 14 residues. The CDR3 DNA sequence: TGTGCCAGCAGCGTAGTCCTAGAGGACACTGAAGCTTTCTTT. It specifies CASSVVLEDTEAFF. Using reference TRBV9 and TRBJ1-1 for the parts outside the CDR3, the full variable domain is DSGVTQTPKHLITATGQRVTLRCSPRSGDLSVYWYQQSLDQGLQFLIQYYNGEERAKGNILERFSAQQFPDLHSELNLSSLELGDSALYFCASSVVLEDTEAFFGQGTRLTVV.

V is TRBV11-2 and J is TRBJ2-1, with TRBD1 identical over 9 bases. The CDR3 contains 12 residues. The J segment lost 12 bases and the V segment lost 5 bases, leaving 5 bases of the junction unmatched. Per germline, CDR1 SGHAT and CDR2 FQNNGV. The chain's CDR3 is CASSIQDRGQFF. CDR3 DNA: TGTGCCAGCAGCATCCAGGACAGGGGGCAGTTCTTC. Full variable domain (missing parts from reference TRBV11-2 and TRBJ2-1): EAGVAQSPRYKIIEKRQSVAFWCNPISGHATLYWYQQILGQGPKLLIQFQNNGVVDDSQLPKDRFSAERLKGVDSTLKIQPAKLEDSAVYLCASSIQDRGQFFGPGTRLTVL.

V and J are TRBV5-1 and TRBJ1-1, with no clear D. CDR1 SGHRS and CDR2 YFSETQ come from the germline V gene. Trimming took 4 bases from V and 1 from J, leaving 8 bases between them. CDR3 length: 13 residues. CDR3 in DNA: TGCGCCAGCAGCACCCCGGCGAACACTGAAGCTTTCTTT. Protein: CASSTPANTEAFF.

This clone occurred once. This chain uses TRBV7-2 with TRBJ1-1; D not certain. V lost 1 base to trimming and J lost 7 bases, with 16 bases between them. This CDR3 region has 15 residues. Germline loops: CDR1 SGHTA, CDR2 FQGNSA. CDR3 DNA sequence: TGTGCCAGCAGCTTAGTTTTCAGTTTCCAGGATGAAGCTTTCTTT. Encoded protein: CASSLVFSFQDEAFF.

The chain carries TRBV6-1 and TRBJ2-7; D call uncertain. The germline V gene has CDR1 MNHNS and CDR2 SASEGT. This CDR3 is built from 12 residues. The V end was cut by 10 bases, the J end by 3 bases, with 13 bases between. The DNA of the CDR3 is TGTGCCACCTACTACGCTGGCTACGAGCAGTACTTC. This encodes CATYYAGYEQYF.

The chain joins TRBV29-1 to TRBJ1-2; 8 nucleotides match TRBD1. The CDR3 loop spans 15 amino acids. Trimming at V came to 6 bases and at J to 4 bases, leaving 13 bases not matched to a gene. Germline CDR1 is SQVTM and CDR2 is ANQGSEA. The CDR3 here is CSVRGQGGNVYGYTF. The CDR3 DNA sequence: TGCAGCGTAAGAGGACAGGGTGGGAATGTCTATGGCTACACCTTC. The whole variable domain, filled in from reference TRBV29-1 and TRBJ1-2, reads SAVISQKPSRDICQRGTSLTIQCQVDSQVTMMFWYRQQPGQSLTLIATANQGSEATYESGFVIDKFPISRPNLTFSTLTVSNMSPEDSSIYLCSVRGQGGNVYGYTFGSGTRLTVV.

The chain recombines TRBV20-1 with TRBJ2-1; D may be TRBD2 (5 bases). Germline CDR1 is DFQATT and CDR2 is SNEGSKA (reference sequence). The CDR3 consists of 11 residues. The V end lost 6 bases, the J end lost 7 bases, and 10 bases lay between the germline ends. The CDR3 is CSALLGNEQFF. CDR3 nucleotides: TGCAGTGCGCTACTAGGGAATGAGCAGTTCTTC.

The J gene is TRBJ1-6, the V gene TRBV19, with 11 nucleotides matching TRBD1. Germline trimming cut 6 bases from V and 0 bases from J; bases unmatched to any gene: 4. The CDR3 is made up of 17 amino acids. Germline CDR1 and CDR2: LNHDA and SQIVND (reference sequence). The CDR3 reads CASRDRGPSSYNSPLHF. The CDR3 DNA reads TGTGCCAGTAGGGACAGGGGGCCGAGCTCCTATAATTCACCCCTCCACTTT.

This rearrangement joins TRBV5-1 to TRBJ2-3, with 8 positions matching TRBD2. With V trimmed by 0 bases and J by 3 bases, 6 bases remained unmatched. Germline-derived CDR1 and CDR2 are SGHRS and YFSETQ. The CDR3 runs 16 residues. CDR3 sequence reads: CASSLDGGGLTDTQYF. The DNA of the CDR3 is TGCGCCAGCAGCTTGGATGGCGGGGGGTTGACAGATACGCAGTATTTT.

The V gene is TRBV7-9, the J gene TRBJ1-2, with D perhaps TRBD1 (6 bases). Trimming removed 2 bases at V and 1 base at J, with 11 bases between. Germline values: CDR1 SEHNR, CDR2 FQNEAQ (reference sequence). This CDR3 region has 15 residues. Written as DNA, the CDR3 is TGTGCCAGCAGCTTATTAGGACAGATTAACTATGGCTACACCTTC. Residues: CASSLLGQINYGYTF.

J is TRBJ1-5 and V is TRBV4-3; D unclear. The V gene's germline CDR1 is LGHNA and CDR2 YSLEER. V was shortened by 1 base and J by 2 bases, with 9 bases between the two germline ends. The CDR3 has 15 amino acids. The CDR3 DNA follows: TGCGCCAGCAGCCAAGTAGTGGCAGGCAATCAGCCCCAGCATTTT. Translated: CASSQVVAGNQPQHF.

The rearrangement uses TRBV18 and TRBJ1-5; D remains unclear. The V gene's germline CDR1 is KGHSH and CDR2 LQKENI. The CDR3 covers 12 residues. The V end was cut by 6 bases, the J end by 4 bases, with 7 bases between. CDR3 region: CASSAPNQPQHF. Here the CDR3 DNA reads TGTGCCAGCTCCGCACCTAATCAGCCCCAGCATTTT.

This clone has a handful of counts. Here the CDR3 reads CSVAVNSNQPQHF. The CDR3 DNA follows: TGCAGCGTTGCTGTCAATAGCAATCAGCCCCAGCATTTT. The chain uses TRBV29-1 and TRBJ1-5, with D hard to call. V was trimmed by 4 bases and J by 0 bases, leaving 7 bases between them. The CDR3 contains 13 residues. Per the germline V gene, CDR1 is SQVTM and CDR2 is ANQGSEA.

The chain employs TRBV5-8 and TRBJ1-2; TRBD1 matches 8 bases. The germline CDR1 and CDR2 sequences are SGHTS and YDEGEE. V gave up 0 bases and J gave up 7 bases; unmatched junction bases: 11. The CDR3 sequence is 16 residues long. CDR3 loop: CASSLVVAGGYIGYTF. The CDR3 coding sequence is TGTGCCAGCAGCTTGGTGGTTGCAGGGGGCTATATTGGCTACACCTTC.

This sequence joins TRBV19 and TRBJ2-1; 10 nucleotides line up with TRBD1. CDR3 length: 15 residues. J was trimmed by 1 base and V by 3 bases; bases with no gene match: 0. Germline V gene data show CDR1 as LNHDA and CDR2 as SQIVND (reference sequence). The CDR3 DNA follows: TGTGCCAGTAGTATGGGACAGGGGTCCTACAATGAGCAGTTCTTC. It is translated as CASSMGQGSYNEQFF.

The chain joins TRBV2 to TRBJ2-5, with D unresolved. The CDR3 covers 12 residues. Trimming removed 1 base at V and 4 bases at J, with 4 bases between. Germline V lookup: CDR1 SNHLY, CDR2 FYNNEI. In nucleotides, the CDR3 is TGTGCCAGCAGTGAAGGGTCAGAGACCCAGTACTTC. Translating it yields CASSEGSETQYF.

The chain uses TRBV6-6 and TRBJ2-7, with 8 bases matching TRBD2. Germline assignment: CDR1 MNHNY and CDR2 SVGAGI (reference sequence). The V segment lost 0 bases and the J segment 6 bases; nucleotides outside the gene matches: 10. The CDR3 has 16 residues. CDR3 DNA sequence: TGTGCCAGCAGTTACTCGATCGCGGTGGCGGGGGGCGAGCAGTACTTC. Protein sequence: CASSYSIAVAGGEQYF.

The rearrangement links TRBV29-1 to TRBJ2-7; 7 bases are a match to TRBD1. J gave up 1 base and V 4 bases, and 7 bases lay outside the gene matches. Germline lookup yields CDR1 SQVTM and CDR2 ANQGSEA. This CDR3 region has 14 residues. This CDR3 is CSVALDRVSYEQYF. The CDR3 DNA follows: TGCAGCGTTGCACTAGACAGGGTGTCCTACGAGCAGTACTTC.

This CDR3 reads CASSDRVQGPQHF. The CDR3 DNA follows: TGTGCCAGCAGTGACAGGGTTCAAGGGCCCCAGCATTTT. This chain connects TRBV25-1 to TRBJ1-5, with D possibly matching TRBD1 (5 bases). From germline, CDR1 is MGHDK and CDR2 SYGVNS. Trimming removed 3 bases at V and 9 bases at J, with 12 bases between. The CDR3 is 13 residues long.